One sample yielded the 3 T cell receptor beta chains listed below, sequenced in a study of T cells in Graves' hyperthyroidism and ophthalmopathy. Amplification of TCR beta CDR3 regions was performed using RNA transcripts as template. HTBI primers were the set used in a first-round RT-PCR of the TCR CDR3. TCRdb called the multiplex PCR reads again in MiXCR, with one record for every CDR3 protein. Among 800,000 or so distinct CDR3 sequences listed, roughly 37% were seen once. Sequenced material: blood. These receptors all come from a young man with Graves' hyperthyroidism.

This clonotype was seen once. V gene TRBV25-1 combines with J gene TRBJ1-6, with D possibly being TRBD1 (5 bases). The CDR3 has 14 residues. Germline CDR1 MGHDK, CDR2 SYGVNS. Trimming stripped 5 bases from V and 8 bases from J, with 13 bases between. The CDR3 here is CASSSVRGDSPLHF. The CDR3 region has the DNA TGTGCCAGCAGTTCCGTCAGAGGGGATTCACCCCTCCACTTT.

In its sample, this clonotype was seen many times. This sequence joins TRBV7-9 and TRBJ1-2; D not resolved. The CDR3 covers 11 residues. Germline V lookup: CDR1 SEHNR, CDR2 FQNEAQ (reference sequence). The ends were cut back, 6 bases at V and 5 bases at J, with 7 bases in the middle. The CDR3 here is CASRGSYGYTF. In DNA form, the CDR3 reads TGTGCCAGCAGGGGGTCATATGGCTACACCTTC.

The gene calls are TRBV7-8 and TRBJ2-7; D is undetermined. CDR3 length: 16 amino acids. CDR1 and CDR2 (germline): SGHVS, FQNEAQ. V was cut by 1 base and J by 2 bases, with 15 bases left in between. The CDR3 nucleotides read TGTGCCAGCAGCTTAGAGGGAAGGCAGAGGACCTACGAGCAGTACTTC. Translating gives CASSLEGRQRTYEQYF.